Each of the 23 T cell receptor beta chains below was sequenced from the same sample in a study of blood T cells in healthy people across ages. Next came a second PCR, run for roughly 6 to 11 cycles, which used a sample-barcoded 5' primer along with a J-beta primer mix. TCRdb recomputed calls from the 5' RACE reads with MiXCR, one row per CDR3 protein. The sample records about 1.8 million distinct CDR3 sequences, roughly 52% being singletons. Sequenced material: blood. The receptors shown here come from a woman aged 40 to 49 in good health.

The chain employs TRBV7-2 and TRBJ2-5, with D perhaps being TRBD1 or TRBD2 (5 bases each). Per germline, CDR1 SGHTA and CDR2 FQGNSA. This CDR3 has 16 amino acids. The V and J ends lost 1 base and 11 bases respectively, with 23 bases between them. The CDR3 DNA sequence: TGTGCCAGCAGCTTAGGCCTGACAGAAGTATCGGAGGAGCAGTACTTC. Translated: CASSLGLTEVSEEQYF.

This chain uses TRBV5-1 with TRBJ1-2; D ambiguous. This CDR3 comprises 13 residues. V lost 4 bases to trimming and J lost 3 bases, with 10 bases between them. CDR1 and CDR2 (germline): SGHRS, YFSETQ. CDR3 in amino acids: CASSHDGDYGYTF. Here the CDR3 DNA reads TGCGCCAGCAGCCATGACGGGGACTATGGCTACACCTTC.

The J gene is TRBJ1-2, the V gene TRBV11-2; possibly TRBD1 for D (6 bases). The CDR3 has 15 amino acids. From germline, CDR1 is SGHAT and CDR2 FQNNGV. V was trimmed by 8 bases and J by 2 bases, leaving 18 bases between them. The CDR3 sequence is CASSRREGVNYGYTF. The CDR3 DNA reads TGTGCCAGCTCCCGACGGGAGGGGGTGAACTATGGCTACACCTTC.

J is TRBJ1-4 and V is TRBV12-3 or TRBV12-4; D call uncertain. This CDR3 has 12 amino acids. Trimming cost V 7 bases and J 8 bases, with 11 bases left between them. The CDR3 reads CASTHGGEKLFF. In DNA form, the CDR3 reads TGTGCCAGCACTCACGGAGGGGAAAAACTGTTTTTT.

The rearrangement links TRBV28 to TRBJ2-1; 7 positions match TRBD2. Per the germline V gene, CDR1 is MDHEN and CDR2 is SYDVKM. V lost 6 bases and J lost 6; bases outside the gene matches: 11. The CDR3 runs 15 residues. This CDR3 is CASSLSPGGPNEQFF. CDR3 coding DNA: TGTGCCAGCAGCTTGTCTCCGGGGGGACCCAATGAGCAGTTCTTC. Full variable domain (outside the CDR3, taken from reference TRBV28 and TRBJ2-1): DVKVTQSSRYLVKRTGEKVFLECVQDMDHENMFWYRQDPGLGLRLIYFSYDVKMKEKGDIPEGYSVSREKKERFSLILESASTNQTSMYLCASSLSPGGPNEQFFGPGTRLTVL.

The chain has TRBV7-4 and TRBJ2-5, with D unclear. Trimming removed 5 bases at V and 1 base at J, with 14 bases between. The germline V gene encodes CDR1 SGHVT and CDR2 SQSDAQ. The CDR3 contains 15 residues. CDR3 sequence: CASSLPRCTQETQYF. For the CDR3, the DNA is TGTGCCAGCAGCCTTCCTCGCTGCACCCAAGAGACCCAGTACTTC. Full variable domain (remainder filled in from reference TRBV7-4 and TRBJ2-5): GAGVSQSPRYKVAKRGRDVALRCDSISGHVTLYWYRQTLGQGSEVLTYSQSDAQRDKSGRPSGRFSAERPERSVSTLKIQRTEQGDSAVYLCASSLPRCTQETQYFGPGTRLLVL.

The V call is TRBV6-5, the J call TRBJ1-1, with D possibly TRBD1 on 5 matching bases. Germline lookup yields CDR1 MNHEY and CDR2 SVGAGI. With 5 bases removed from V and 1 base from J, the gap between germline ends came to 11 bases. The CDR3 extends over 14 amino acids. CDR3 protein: CASSDRGRNTEAFF. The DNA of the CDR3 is TGTGCCAGCAGTGATCGGGGGAGGAACACTGAAGCTTTCTTT.

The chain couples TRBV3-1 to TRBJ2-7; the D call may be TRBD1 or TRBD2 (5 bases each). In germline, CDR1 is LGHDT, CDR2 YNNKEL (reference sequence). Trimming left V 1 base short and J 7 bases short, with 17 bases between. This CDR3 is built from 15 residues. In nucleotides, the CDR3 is TGTGCCAGCAGCCAAGTTATCGGGGCAGGATTTGAGCAGTACTTC. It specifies CASSQVIGAGFEQYF.

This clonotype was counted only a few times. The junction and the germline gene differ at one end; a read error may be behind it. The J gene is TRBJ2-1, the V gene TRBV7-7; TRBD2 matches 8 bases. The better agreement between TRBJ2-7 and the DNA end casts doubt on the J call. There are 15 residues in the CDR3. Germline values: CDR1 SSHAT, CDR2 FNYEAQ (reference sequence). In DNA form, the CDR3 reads TGTGCTAGCAGCTTTAGTAGCGGGGCATACAATGAGCAGTACTTC. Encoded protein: CASSFSSGAYNEQYF.

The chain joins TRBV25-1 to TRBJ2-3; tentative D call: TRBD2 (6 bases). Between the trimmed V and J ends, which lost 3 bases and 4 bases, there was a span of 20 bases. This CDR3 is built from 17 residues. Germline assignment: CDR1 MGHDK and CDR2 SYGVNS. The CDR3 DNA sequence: TGTGCCAGCAGTGAGTCGATTAGCGGAGCCGGCGCAGATACGCAGTATTTT. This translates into CASSESISGAGADTQYF.

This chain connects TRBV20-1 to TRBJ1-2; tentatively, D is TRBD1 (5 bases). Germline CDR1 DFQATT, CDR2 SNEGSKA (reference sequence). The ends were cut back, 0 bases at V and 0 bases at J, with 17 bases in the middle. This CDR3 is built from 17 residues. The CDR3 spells CSARDLRQSITNYGYTF. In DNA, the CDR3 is TGCAGTGCTAGAGATCTAAGACAGTCCATCACTAACTATGGCTACACCTTC.

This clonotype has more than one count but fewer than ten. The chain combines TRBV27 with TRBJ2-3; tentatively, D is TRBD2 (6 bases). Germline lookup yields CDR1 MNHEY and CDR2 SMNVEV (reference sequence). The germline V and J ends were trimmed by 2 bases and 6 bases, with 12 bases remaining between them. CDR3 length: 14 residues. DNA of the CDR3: TGTGCCAGCAGTTTAGGAGGGGCCCCCGATACGCAGTATTTT. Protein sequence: CASSLGGAPDTQYF.

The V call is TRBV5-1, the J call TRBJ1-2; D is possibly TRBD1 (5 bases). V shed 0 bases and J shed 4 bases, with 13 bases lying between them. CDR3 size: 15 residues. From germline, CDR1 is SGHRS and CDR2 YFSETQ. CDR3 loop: CASSLDETVGYGYTF. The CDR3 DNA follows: TGCGCCAGCAGCTTGGACGAGACAGTAGGCTATGGCTACACCTTC.

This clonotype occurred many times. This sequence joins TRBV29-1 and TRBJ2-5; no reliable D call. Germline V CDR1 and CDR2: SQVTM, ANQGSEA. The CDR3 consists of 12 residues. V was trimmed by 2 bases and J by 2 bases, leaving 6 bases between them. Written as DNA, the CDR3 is TGCAGCGTTGAATTGCAACAAGAGACCCAGTACTTC. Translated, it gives CSVELQQETQYF.

The CDR3 is CASKSTLGSGADYEQYF. In DNA form, the CDR3 reads TGTGCCAGCAAGTCGACTCTGGGTAGCGGGGCCGACTACGAGCAGTACTTC. The chain employs TRBV6-1 and TRBJ2-4, with 8 bases that match TRBD2. The end of the DNA is better explained by TRBJ2-7, so the J call may be wrong. This CDR3 region has 17 residues. Germline CDR1 MNHNS, CDR2 SASEGT.

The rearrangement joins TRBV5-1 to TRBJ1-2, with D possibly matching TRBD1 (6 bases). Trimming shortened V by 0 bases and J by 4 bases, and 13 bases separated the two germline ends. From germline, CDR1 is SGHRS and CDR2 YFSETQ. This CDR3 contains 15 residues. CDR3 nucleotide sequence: TGCGCCAGCAGCTTGGGCCAGGGGAGAGGCTATGGCTACACCTTC. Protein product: CASSLGQGRGYGYTF.

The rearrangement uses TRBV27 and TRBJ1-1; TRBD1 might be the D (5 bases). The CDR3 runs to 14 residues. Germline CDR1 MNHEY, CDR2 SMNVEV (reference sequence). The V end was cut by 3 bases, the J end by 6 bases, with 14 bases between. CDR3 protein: CASSFLGPGAEAFF. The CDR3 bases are TGTGCCAGCAGTTTCCTGGGGCCGGGCGCTGAAGCTTTCTTT.

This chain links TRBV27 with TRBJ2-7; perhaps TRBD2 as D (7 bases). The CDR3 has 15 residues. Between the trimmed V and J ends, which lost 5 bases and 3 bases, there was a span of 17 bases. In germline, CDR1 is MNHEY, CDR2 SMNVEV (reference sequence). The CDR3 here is CASSRGWGGVYEQYF. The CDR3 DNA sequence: TGTGCCAGCAGTAGGGGGTGGGGGGGCGTCTACGAGCAGTACTTC.

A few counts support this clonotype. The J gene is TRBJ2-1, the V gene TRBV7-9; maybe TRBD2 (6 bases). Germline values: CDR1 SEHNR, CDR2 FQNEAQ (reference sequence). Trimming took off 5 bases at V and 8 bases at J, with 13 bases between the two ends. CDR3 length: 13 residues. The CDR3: CASSMRGTDEQFF. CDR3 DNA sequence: TGTGCCAGCAGCATGCGGGGCACAGATGAGCAGTTCTTC.

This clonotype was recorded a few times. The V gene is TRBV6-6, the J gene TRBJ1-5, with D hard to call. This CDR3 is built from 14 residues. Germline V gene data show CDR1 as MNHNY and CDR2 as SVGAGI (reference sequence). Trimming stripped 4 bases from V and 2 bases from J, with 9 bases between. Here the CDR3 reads CASSSYGGNQPQHF. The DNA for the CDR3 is TGTGCCAGCAGTTCATACGGGGGCAATCAGCCCCAGCATTTT.

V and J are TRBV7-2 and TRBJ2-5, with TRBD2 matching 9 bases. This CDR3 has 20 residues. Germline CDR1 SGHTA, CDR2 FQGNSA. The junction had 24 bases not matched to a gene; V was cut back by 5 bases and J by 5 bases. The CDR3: CASSRSGGGQSAGLGETQYF. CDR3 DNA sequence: TGTGCCAGCAGCCGTAGCGGGGGAGGTCAAAGCGCGGGGCTTGGGGAGACCCAGTACTTC.

The CDR3 region is CASSQDRDREGSPLHF. CDR3 coding DNA: TGCGCCAGCAGCCAAGACCGGGACAGGGAAGGCTCACCCCTCCACTTT. The chain is built from TRBV4-1 and TRBJ1-6; the match to TRBD1 covers 9 bases. CDR1 and CDR2 from the germline V gene are MGHRA and YSYEKL. The J segment lost 10 bases and the V segment lost 0 bases, leaving 7 bases of the junction unmatched. This CDR3 spans 16 amino acids.

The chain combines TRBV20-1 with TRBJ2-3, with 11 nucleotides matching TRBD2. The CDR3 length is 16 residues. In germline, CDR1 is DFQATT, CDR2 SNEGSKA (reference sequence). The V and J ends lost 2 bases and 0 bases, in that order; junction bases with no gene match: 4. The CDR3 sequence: CSARTGLAASTDTQYF. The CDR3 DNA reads TGCAGTGCTAGAACGGGACTAGCGGCTAGCACAGATACGCAGTATTTT.